This TCR beta chain emerged from a study of post-analysis software for immune sequencing data (dated by TCRdb to 2013 to 2016). Concerning the study at large: Relapsing-remitting, secondary progressive and progressive-relapsing multiple sclerosis were recorded as disease courses, and subtype annotation was lacking for some patients. The patient repertoires were set against eleven to twelve previously published healthy control repertoires from donors whose ages ranged from roughly 6 to 27 years. A subset of samples was prepared in parallel using single-end sample barcoding, then pooled and co-amplified after Illumina adapter ligation. Beyond this particular receptor, the publication reports: Direct clustering with F measure showed strong co-clustering of samples prepared in the same batch, prompting a batch-effect correction. Compared with controls, multiple sclerosis patients had significantly lower normalized Chao1 diversity, a finding suggesting substantial peripheral T-cell clonal expansion. Four to six TRBV segments, including TRBV5-6, TRBV5-1 and TRBV20-1, were significantly more frequent in patients than controls. The control group was slightly older than the multiple sclerosis patient group.

To demonstrate the VDJtools post-analysis software, the study profiled TCR beta repertoires from the peripheral blood of around 13 young patients with multiple sclerosis. Multiple sclerosis patients were children and adolescents aged roughly 6 to 16 years. Including the terminal cysteine and phenylalanine, the CDR3 comprises 13 residues. Kept here is only the CDR3 DNA, which spans 39 bases and is read in frame from base 1. This clonotype was recorded many times. Its binding antigen is unknown. Sequence at one end of the junction differs from germline and may be a read error. The library was built by means of PCR. The run used an Illumina HiSeq 2500. Unique molecular identifiers were incorporated into TCR beta cDNA libraries to reduce PCR and sequencing biases. Roughly 0.5 million cDNA molecules were obtained per 1 to 10 million input T cells, so each molecule approximated one T cell. The same protocol used for the earlier healthy control dataset was applied to prepare and sequence the patient libraries. Within a given batch, samples were prepared together, multiplexed and sequenced on the same HiSeq lane. On the authors' methods: Raw barcoded reads were processed with MIGEC, discarding single-read molecular identifier groups before consensus assembly and CDR3 extraction. VDJtools was used for post-analysis of the clonotype tables, with diversity normalized by down-sampling every dataset to the smallest sample size. To correct batch-related cross-sample contamination, repertoire overlap clustering matched CDR3 amino acid sequences but not nucleotide sequences. TCRdb cleaned the public reads at Q25 with fastp, built clones with MiXCR and kept in-frame beta chains. One record per CDR3 amino acid sequence lists the most common genes and DNA. These V and J calls rely on TCRdb rather than the paper's analysis. This sample comprises about 620,000 distinct CDR3 sequences, roughly two fifths of them detected only once. The ten largest clones take up more than 1.5% of the sample.

The V gene is TRBV12-3 or TRBV12-4 and the J gene is TRBJ2-7; the D segment could be TRBD2, given 5 matching bases. The sequence derives from a girl aged 5 to 17 with multiple sclerosis. Sequencing was done on a sample of blood. The DNA sequence is TGTGCCAGCAGCTTAGGCCTAGCCTCCGAGCAGTACTTC. It is translated as CASSLGLASEQYF.